Detailed here is one T cell receptor (beta chain). These data belong to a study of blood T cells in healthy people across ages. The germline gives CDR1 SGHDT, CDR2 YYEEEE. The CDR3 has 15 amino acids. The trim removed 1 base at V and 5 bases at J, leaving 6 bases unmatched. For the second PCR, which ran for about 7 to 11 cycles, a sample-barcoded 5' primer and a J-beta primer mix were used. A minimum of 2.5 million CDR3-containing paired-end reads was obtained for each sample. Via MiXCR, TCRdb re-called the 5' RACE reads, giving one row per CDR3 protein. The sample has 650,000 to 900,000 distinct CDR3 sequences; about 62% are singletons.

The genes are TRBV5-6 and TRBJ2-7, with 10 positions matching TRBD2. This clonotype originated in a man aged 25 to 45 in good health. Sequenced input: blood. The CDR3 region is CASSLLLAGAHEQYF. The CDR3 coding sequence is TGTGCCAGCAGCTTGCTCCTAGCGGGGGCCCACGAGCAGTACTTC.